These 2 T cell receptor beta chains were all obtained from the same sample, sequenced in a study of beta chain features in type 1 diabetes. Reverse transcription of all isolated RNA meant that expressed TCRB transcripts were sequenced. Profiled with immunoSEQ multiplex PCR; TCRdb holds only in-frame clones, not every one. The sample records hundreds of thousands of clones, about 32% being singletons. Sequencing was carried out using naive CD4+ T cells from blood. Every receptor here comes from a man aged 18 to 29 in good health.

This clone was counted between two and nine times. V is TRBV29-1 and J is TRBJ1-3, with unresolved D. Trimming stripped 4 bases from V and 0 bases from J, with 7 bases between. Germline CDR1 and CDR2: SQVTM and ANQGSEA. CDR3 size: 13 residues. The CDR3 spells CSVVQNSGNTIYF. The CDR3 nucleotides read TGCAGCGTTGTGCAGAACTCTGGAAACACCATATATTTT.

The gene calls are TRBV30 and TRBJ2-4; TRBD1 agrees at 8 bases. V trimming: 8 bases; J trimming: 6 bases; junction bases outside the gene matches: 6. This CDR3 comprises 12 residues. Germline V gene data show CDR1 as GTSNPN and CDR2 as SVGIG (reference sequence). The DNA of the CDR3 is TGTGCCCACGGACAGGGCGGAAACATTCAGTACTTC. Translating gives CAHGQGGNIQYF. The variable domain in full, with the rest retrieved from reference TRBV30 and TRBJ2-4, is SQTIHQWPATLVQPVGSPLSLECTVEGTSNPNLYWYRQAAGRGLQLLFYSVGIGQISSEVPQNLSASRPQDRQFILSSKKLLLSDSGFYLCAHGQGGNIQYFGAGTRLSVL.